This T cell receptor beta chain was found in a study of T cells in Graves' hyperthyroidism and ophthalmopathy. A note on this clonotype: Its antigen is currently unknown.

Study-wide results and caveats: A median approximately 6.5 months before onset, the model predicted ophthalmopathy. Appearing also in blood were most of the thyroid clonotypes expanded above 0.001.

Researchers took RNA transcripts and amplified the TCR beta CDR3 regions from them. First-round RT-PCR targeting the TCR CDR3 was performed with the HTBI primer set. TCRdb independently ran MiXCR on the multiplex PCR reads; one entry per CDR3 protein. The repertoire holds a few hundred thousand distinct CDR3 sequences, with around 45% as singletons. V was shortened by 5 bases and J by 4 bases, with 16 bases between the two germline ends. This CDR3 comprises 16 residues. Germline-derived CDR1 and CDR2 are KGHDR and SFDVKD. The source is a woman under 30 with Graves' hyperthyroidism. The sequenced sample consisted of peripheral blood or thyroid tissue (not recorded which). The chain uses TRBV24-1 and TRBJ2-2; unclear D gene. CDR3: CATSVLGAIITGELFF. In nucleotides, the CDR3 is TGTGCCACCAGTGTCCTCGGCGCTATTATCACCGGGGAGCTGTTTTTT.